Below are 30 T cell receptor beta chains sequenced from a single sample in a study of CD8+ T cells in alopecia areata. Treatment here: oral pan-JAK inhibitor, 5-10 mg twice daily. Sequencing used cDNA as its template, made by extracting RNA and reverse transcribing it. Libraries were prepared by immunoSEQ multiplex PCR; TCRdb keeps only in-frame clonotypes and omits some of them. The profile covers 190,000 or so clones, with more than 45% appearing a single time and 5.5% taken by the ten largest. This material consisted of CD4+ T cells sorted from blood, taken at week 24, from a patient treated with tofacitinib. Receptors originate from a human donor with alopecia areata.

This chain joins TRBV19 and TRBJ2-5; TRBD1 matches at 8 bases. From germline, CDR1 is LNHDA and CDR2 SQIVND (reference sequence). Losses at the gene ends were 5 bases for V and 2 bases for J; bases not matched to a gene: 1. The CDR3 length is 13 residues. CDR3 protein: CASSGTGQETQYF. CDR3 DNA: TGTGCCAGTAGTGGGACAGGACAAGAGACCCAGTACTTC. Full variable domain (remainder filled in from reference TRBV19 and TRBJ2-5): DGGITQSPKYLFRKEGQNVTLSCEQNLNHDAMYWYRQDPGQGLRLIYYSQIVNDFQKGDIAEGYSVSREKKESFPLTVTSAQKNPTAFYLCASSGTGQETQYFGPGTRLLVL.

The V and J genes are TRBV5-1 and TRBJ1-1, with D perhaps matching TRBD1 (6 bases). This CDR3 is built from 17 residues. Trimming cost V 4 bases and J 1 base, with 20 bases left between them. Germline CDR1 SGHRS, CDR2 YFSETQ. The CDR3 DNA reads TGCGCCAGCAGCAGACCTTCGGACGGGACAACGAACACTGAAGCTTTCTTT. It yields the protein CASSRPSDGTTNTEAFF.

The chain is built from TRBV10-3 and TRBJ2-2; D call uncertain. Trimming cost V 8 bases and J 2 bases, with 9 bases left between them. This CDR3 contains 13 residues. CDR1 is ENHRY, CDR2 SYGVKD, per germline. Here the CDR3 reads CAIRSVNTGELFF. The DNA of the CDR3 is TGTGCCATCCGCAGCGTTAACACCGGGGAGCTGTTTTTT.

This clone was recorded at least ten times. The gene calls are TRBV7-9 and TRBJ2-3; D possibly corresponds to TRBD1 (5 bases). The CDR3 is made up of 19 amino acids. The V end lost 6 bases, the J end lost 0 bases, and 25 bases lay between the germline ends. Germline lookup yields CDR1 SEHNR and CDR2 FQNEAQ (reference sequence). The CDR3: CASRNAIGASTTSTDTQYF. CDR3 DNA sequence: TGTGCCAGCAGGAATGCAATTGGGGCCAGCACGACTAGCACAGATACGCAGTATTTT.

This chain connects TRBV27 to TRBJ1-5; D may be TRBD1 (5 bases). Trimming pared 5 bases from V and 3 bases from J, leaving 14 bases between. Per germline, CDR1 MNHEY and CDR2 SMNVEV (reference sequence). CDR3 length: 15 amino acids. The CDR3 sequence is CASSRRPGDNQPQHF. CDR3 in DNA: TGTGCCAGCAGTAGACGTCCGGGGGACAATCAGCCCCAGCATTTT.

J is TRBJ2-1 and V is TRBV7-2; TRBD1 aligns across 9 bases. The V segment lost 4 bases and the J segment 7 bases; nucleotides outside the gene matches: 2. CDR1 and CDR2 from the germline V gene are SGHTA and FQGNSA. This CDR3 has 13 amino acids. CDR3 nucleotides: TGTGCCAGCAGCTCGGACAGGGGTAATGAGCAGTTCTTC. Protein product: CASSSDRGNEQFF.

The V and J genes are TRBV7-9 and TRBJ2-7, with D perhaps assigned TRBD1 or TRBD2 (6 bases each). V shed 5 bases and J shed 0 bases, with 17 bases lying between them. This CDR3 has 16 residues. In germline, CDR1 is SEHNR, CDR2 FQNEAQ (reference sequence). DNA for the CDR3: TGTGCCAGCAGCGAAAGAGGGGGGAAAAGCTCCTACGAGCAGTACTTC. As protein: CASSERGGKSSYEQYF. The whole variable domain, remainder taken from reference TRBV7-9 and TRBJ2-7, is DTGVSQNPRHKITKRGQNVTFRCDPISEHNRLYWYRQTLGQGPEFLTYFQNEAQLEKSRLLSDRFSAERPKGSFSTLEIQRTEQGDSAMYLCASSERGGKSSYEQYFGPGTRLTVT.

V is TRBV11-2 and J is TRBJ2-7; 14 positions match TRBD2. The length of the CDR3 is 17 residues. Germline CDR1 is SGHAT and CDR2 is FQNNGV. V was pared by 4 bases and J by 5 bases, with 10 bases of the junction left unmatched. The CDR3 protein is CASSSRGTSGSVHEQYF. The CDR3 DNA follows: TGTGCCAGCAGCTCTCGAGGGACTAGCGGGAGTGTCCACGAGCAGTACTTC.

This clone is a singleton in its sample. The V gene is TRBV5-4, the J gene TRBJ2-1, with D unresolved. CDR1 is SGHNT, CDR2 YYREEE, per germline (reference sequence). This CDR3 has 15 residues. V lost 0 bases to trimming and J lost 0 bases, with 7 bases between them. The CDR3: CASSLETISYNEQFF. The CDR3 coding sequence is TGTGCCAGCAGCTTGGAAACTATCTCCTACAATGAGCAGTTCTTC. The variable domain in full, with the rest retrieved from reference TRBV5-4 and TRBJ2-1, is ETGVTQSPTHLIKTRGQQVTLRCSSQSGHNTVSWYQQALGQGPQFIFQYYREEENGRGNFPPRFSGLQFPNYSSELNVNALELDDSALYLCASSLETISYNEQFFGPGTRLTVL.

This clone was found a few times. The V and J genes are TRBV6-1 and TRBJ1-5; tentative D call: TRBD1 (6 bases). Between the trimmed V and J ends, which lost 6 bases and 8 bases, there was a span of 11 bases. CDR1 is MNHNS and CDR2 is SASEGT in the germline V gene. The CDR3 contains 12 residues. CDR3: CASRSGVEPQHF. In DNA, the CDR3 is TGTGCCAGCAGATCAGGGGTGGAGCCCCAGCATTTT.

V gene TRBV5-4 combines with J gene TRBJ2-1, with 10 nucleotides matching TRBD2. The CDR3 totals 15 residues. Trimming removed 4 bases from V and 7 bases from J; junction bases left unmatched: 8. Germline CDR1 reads SGHNT; CDR2 reads YYREEE (reference sequence). The CDR3 DNA reads TGTGCCAGCAGCCTTGAGCGGGGGGGTTGGAATGAGCAGTTCTTC. This translates into CASSLERGGWNEQFF.

The chain has TRBV2 and TRBJ2-7; no definite D call. Germline CDR1 reads SNHLY; CDR2 reads FYNNEI. The CDR3 has 15 amino acids. The V gene lost 0 bases and the J gene lost 6 bases, with 15 bases spanning the gap. In DNA, the CDR3 is TGTGCCAGCAGTGAAGCGGTGGCTAGTTGGAGCGAGCAGTACTTC. Translating it yields CASSEAVASWSEQYF.

This clone appeared a few times. This chain uses TRBV27 with TRBJ2-2, with TRBD1 matching over 9 bases. From germline, CDR1 is MNHEY and CDR2 SMNVEV (reference sequence). The CDR3 length is 15 residues. J gave up 3 bases and V 7 bases, and 6 bases lay outside the gene matches. CDR3 in amino acids: CASTSGQGDTGELFF. DNA for the CDR3: TGTGCCAGCACCTCGGGACAGGGTGACACCGGGGAGCTGTTTTTT.

This chain connects TRBV10-3 to TRBJ2-3, with TRBD2 matching over 14 bases. CDR1 and CDR2 from the germline V gene are ENHRY and SYGVKD. The CDR3 runs to 18 residues. After removal of 5 bases from V and 0 bases from J, the junction contained 7 bases not matched to a gene. The CDR3: CAISSGTSGSDSTDTQYF. CDR3 bases: TGTGCCATCAGTTCCGGGACTAGCGGGAGTGATAGCACAGATACGCAGTATTTT.

The chain links TRBV5-1 to TRBJ1-1; TRBD1 matches at 9 bases. This CDR3 region has 15 residues. J was trimmed by 8 bases and V by 0 bases; bases with no gene match: 8. Germline V lookup: CDR1 SGHRS, CDR2 YFSETQ. This chain's CDR3 is CASSLGTGGLGEAFF. In nucleotides, the CDR3 is TGCGCCAGCAGCTTGGGAACAGGGGGCCTTGGAGAAGCTTTCTTT.

The CDR3 DNA follows: TGTGCCAGCAGCTTATTGGAAAAACTGTTTTTT. This sequence encodes CASSLLEKLFF. The gene calls are TRBV7-9 and TRBJ1-4, with D unclear. Germline V gives CDR1 SEHNR, CDR2 FQNEAQ (reference sequence). The CDR3 loop spans 11 amino acids. V lost 2 bases, J lost 8 bases, and 3 bases lay in between. Looking up the rest from reference TRBV7-9 and TRBJ1-4 gives the full variable domain: DTGVSQNPRHKITKRGQNVTFRCDPISEHNRLYWYRQTLGQGPEFLTYFQNEAQLEKSRLLSDRFSAERPKGSFSTLEIQRTEQGDSAMYLCASSLLEKLFFGSGTQLSVL.

This chain uses TRBV29-1 with TRBJ2-7; perhaps TRBD1 as D (6 bases). CDR1 is SQVTM, CDR2 ANQGSEA, per germline. The CDR3 is 13 amino acids. V lost 6 bases, J lost 1 base, and 13 bases lay in between. The CDR3 reads CSVKTRGSYEQYF. As DNA, the CDR3 is TGCAGCGTCAAGACGAGGGGGTCCTACGAGCAGTACTTC.

The rearrangement uses TRBV5-1 and TRBJ1-2; D possibly corresponds to TRBD1 (5 bases). Per germline, CDR1 SGHRS and CDR2 YFSETQ. There are 15 residues in the CDR3. V lost 0 bases and J 3 bases, leaving 12 bases between the germline ends. CDR3 sequence reads: CASSLAATVDYGYTF. The CDR3 DNA follows: TGCGCCAGCAGCTTGGCTGCGACAGTGGACTATGGCTACACCTTC.

This clone was seen just once. V gene TRBV4-1 combines with J gene TRBJ2-4; the D is unclear. The germline CDR1 and CDR2 sequences are MGHRA and YSYEKL. Trimming stripped 3 bases from V and 7 bases from J, with 10 bases between. This CDR3 has 13 amino acids. The CDR3 loop is CASSQEASNIQYF. The CDR3 coding sequence is TGCGCCAGCAGCCAGGAAGCTTCCAACATTCAGTACTTC.

This clone has only one observation. The chain employs TRBV14 and TRBJ1-2; 9 bases align to TRBD1. From germline, CDR1 is SGHDN and CDR2 FVKESK. Germline trimming cut 4 bases from V and 4 bases from J; bases unmatched to any gene: 7. This CDR3 is 15 amino acids long. CDR3 in DNA: TGTGCCAGCAGCCCCCCGGGACAGGGTTTCTATGGCTACACCTTC. This sequence encodes CASSPPGQGFYGYTF.

This clone was detected only once. The chain recombines TRBV5-4 with TRBJ2-1; D is undetermined. The CDR3 is 16 amino acids. Germline CDR1 and CDR2: SGHNT and YYREEE (reference sequence). The germline V and J ends were trimmed by 3 bases and 0 bases, with 13 bases remaining between them. This CDR3 is CASSSTDGSSYNEQFF. CDR3 in DNA: TGTGCCAGCAGCTCCACGGACGGAAGCTCCTACAATGAGCAGTTCTTC.

The rearrangement joins TRBV5-4 to TRBJ2-3; no definite D call. This CDR3 has 15 residues. Trimming removed 2 bases from V and 4 bases from J, with 14 bases in between. Germline CDR1 is SGHNT and CDR2 is YYREEE (reference sequence). CDR3 sequence (DNA): TGTGCCAGCAGCTTTACGACCAAGGCGGCAGATACGCAGTATTTT. This sequence encodes CASSFTTKAADTQYF.

The rearrangement links TRBV7-3 to TRBJ2-3; TRBD2 is a possible D gene (6 bases). The CDR3 totals 14 residues. Per the germline V gene, CDR1 is SGHTA and CDR2 is FQGTGA. Trimming shortened V by 0 bases and J by 3 bases, and 7 bases separated the two germline ends. This CDR3 reads CASSLTGGTDTQYF. The CDR3 DNA reads as TGTGCCAGCAGCTTAACGGGGGGTACAGATACGCAGTATTTT.

The V and J genes are TRBV28 and TRBJ2-5, with 12 bases aligning to TRBD1. There are 16 residues in the CDR3. Germline V gene sequence: CDR1 MDHEN, CDR2 SYDVKM. Trimming removed 6 bases from V and 5 bases from J; junction bases left unmatched: 10. The CDR3 reads CASRTGTGGAGETQYF. The CDR3 DNA is TGTGCCAGCAGGACCGGGACAGGGGGCGCAGGGGAGACCCAGTACTTC. The variable domain in full, with the rest retrieved from reference TRBV28 and TRBJ2-5, is DVKVTQSSRYLVKRTGEKVFLECVQDMDHENMFWYRQDPGLGLRLIYFSYDVKMKEKGDIPEGYSVSREKKERFSLILESASTNQTSMYLCASRTGTGGAGETQYFGPGTRLLVL.

The gene calls are TRBV6-5 and TRBJ2-1; 7 nucleotides agree with TRBD2. After removal of 6 bases from V and 4 bases from J, the junction contained 9 bases not matched to a gene. The CDR3 runs to 15 residues. CDR1 and CDR2 (germline): MNHEY, SVGAGI. The CDR3 DNA reads as TGTGCCAGCAGCCTCGCTAGCGGCCGTTACAATGAGCAGTTCTTC. Protein product: CASSLASGRYNEQFF.

This chain joins TRBV29-1 and TRBJ2-1, with a tentative D call TRBD1 (6 bases). CDR1 and CDR2 from the germline V gene are SQVTM and ANQGSEA. V lost 7 bases and J lost 4, with 8 bases in between. This CDR3 has 11 residues. The CDR3 loop reads CSADRYNEQFF. The CDR3 DNA reads as TGCAGCGCTGACAGGTACAATGAGCAGTTCTTC.

This clone was seen only a few times. The V and J genes are TRBV10-3 and TRBJ2-7; D perhaps matches TRBD1 (6 bases). There are 13 residues in the CDR3. Trimming stripped 6 bases from V and 2 bases from J, with 11 bases between. In germline, CDR1 is ENHRY, CDR2 SYGVKD. The CDR3 sequence: CAISTTGTYEQYF. CDR3 nucleotides: TGTGCCATCAGCACCACAGGGACCTACGAGCAGTACTTC.

This clone was observed a few times. The chain has TRBV7-2 and TRBJ2-1; TRBD1 might be the D (5 bases). The V gene's germline CDR1 is SGHTA and CDR2 FQGNSA. Between the trimmed V and J ends, which lost 4 bases and 2 bases, there was a span of 15 bases. The CDR3 loop spans 16 amino acids. The CDR3 is CASSSRQKGTYNEQFF. The CDR3 DNA is TGTGCCAGCAGCTCCCGACAGAAAGGGACCTACAATGAGCAGTTCTTC.

CDR3 protein: CSARLAGGPSEQFF. CDR3 in DNA: TGCAGCGCCAGACTAGCGGGGGGGCCTAGTGAGCAGTTCTTC. The chain links TRBV29-1 to TRBJ2-1, with TRBD2 matching 14 bases. Germline CDR1 is SQVTM and CDR2 is ANQGSEA. The CDR3 is 14 residues long. V lost 7 bases, J lost 9 bases, and 8 bases stayed unmatched.

This clone was recorded a few times. The rearrangement uses TRBV29-1 and TRBJ2-5, with D uncertain. The germline V gene encodes CDR1 SQVTM and CDR2 ANQGSEA. V was trimmed by 2 bases and J by 5 bases, leaving 3 bases between them. The CDR3 has 10 amino acids. CDR3 sequence: CSVETETQYF. DNA of the CDR3: TGCAGCGTTGAAACGGAGACCCAGTACTTC.